These 26 T cell receptor beta chains share one sample of origin, sequenced in a study of T cell responses to AZD1222 COVID-19 vaccine. Measured with immunoSEQ multiplex PCR; TCRdb has only the in-frame clones, and not every one. Altogether just under 100,000 clones are present, over 75% being singletons, with the ten largest covering over 2.5%. The sequencing here drew on peripheral blood, taken on day 0 of AZD1222 vaccination. The receptors here all came from an adult in good health.

The chain is built from TRBV2 and TRBJ2-7, with TRBD2 as a possible D gene (6 bases). This CDR3 spans 16 amino acids. CDR1 is SNHLY, CDR2 FYNNEI, per germline. V gave up 4 bases and J gave up 9 bases, with 25 bases separating them. CDR3 protein: CASSGRGTQALSGQYF. CDR3 bases: TGTGCCAGCAGTGGCCGGGGGACCCAAGCACTTTCCGGGCAGTACTTC.

This sequence joins TRBV7-2 and TRBJ1-2; unclear D gene. The CDR3 has 14 residues. In germline, CDR1 is SGHTA, CDR2 FQGNSA. V gave up 1 base and J gave up 8 bases, with 14 bases separating them. The CDR3 DNA sequence: TGTGCCAGCAGCTTAGATTCCGTAGTAGGGGGCTACACCTTC. Amino acids: CASSLDSVVGGYTF.

The chain recombines TRBV6-1 with TRBJ1-1; 9 positions match TRBD1. This CDR3 has 15 amino acids. Germline-derived CDR1 and CDR2 are MNHNS and SASEGT. V dropped 2 bases and J dropped 6; count of bases not matched to a gene: 7. CDR3: CASSEPGQGIPEAFF. The CDR3 DNA follows: TGTGCCAGCAGTGAACCGGGACAGGGAATTCCTGAAGCTTTCTTT.

This clone has just one count. The chain joins TRBV30 to TRBJ1-2, with 7 bases matching TRBD1. Germline-derived CDR1 and CDR2 are GTSNPN and SVGIG (reference sequence). The CDR3 consists of 11 residues. Trimming at V came to 7 bases and at J to 3 bases, leaving 2 bases not matched to a gene. CDR3 nucleotides: TGTGCCTCCGGGACAGACTATGGCTACACCTTC. It codes for CASGTDYGYTF.

J is TRBJ2-1 and V is TRBV11-3; no clear D gene. Germline CDR1 and CDR2: SGHNT and YENEEA. V shed 0 bases and J shed 0 bases, with 9 bases lying between them. CDR3 size: 16 residues. The CDR3 nucleotides are TGTGCCAGCAGCTTAGAAGGGCTAATCTCCTACAATGAGCAGTTCTTC. The encoded protein is CASSLEGLISYNEQFF.

The chain carries TRBV13 and TRBJ2-1; no definite D call. The germline V gene encodes CDR1 PRHDT and CDR2 FYEKMQ (reference sequence). Trimming took off 6 bases at V and 10 bases at J, with 13 bases between the two ends. The CDR3 length is 12 residues. CDR3 residues: CASRSGDVEQFF. The DNA of the CDR3 is TGTGCCAGCAGATCTGGCGACGTGGAGCAGTTCTTC.

The J gene is TRBJ1-6, the V gene TRBV28, with TRBD1 matching 8 bases. Trimming cost V 2 bases and J 6 bases; bases outside gene matches: 12. The CDR3 is 18 amino acids. Germline values: CDR1 MDHEN, CDR2 SYDVKM. The CDR3 loop is CASSLGRGHVHTNSPLHF. CDR3 in DNA: TGTGCCAGCAGTTTAGGCAGGGGGCATGTTCACACTAATTCACCCCTCCACTTT.

This clone appeared once. The J gene is TRBJ1-5, the V gene TRBV19, with D possibly matching TRBD1 (5 bases). The length of the CDR3 is 16 residues. From germline, CDR1 is LNHDA and CDR2 SQIVND (reference sequence). Trimming cost V 5 bases and J 9 bases, with 23 bases left between them. The CDR3 region has the DNA TGTGCCAGTAGTGTTCGGCGGGACGAAACTTCTGGGCCCCAGCATTTT. It is translated as CASSVRRDETSGPQHF.

The chain couples TRBV9 to TRBJ2-3; D is uncertain. V lost 0 bases, J lost 5 bases, and 10 bases lay in between. The CDR3 has 14 residues. CDR1 is SGDLS and CDR2 is YYNGEE in the germline V gene. The chain's CDR3 is CASSVAVGGDTQYF. CDR3 DNA sequence: TGTGCCAGCAGCGTAGCAGTCGGTGGAGATACGCAGTATTTT.

The chain joins TRBV3-1 (or the pseudogene TRBV3-2) to TRBJ1-1, with D perhaps matching TRBD1 (6 bases). There are 14 residues in the CDR3. Germline CDR1 LGHDT, CDR2 YNNKEL (reference sequence). Trimming took off 4 bases at V and 2 bases at J, with 11 bases between the two ends. The CDR3 nucleotides are TGTGCCAGCAGCCCCCAACAGGGAAACACTGAAGCTTTCTTT. Protein sequence: CASSPQQGNTEAFF.

The chain couples TRBV12-3 or TRBV12-4 to TRBJ2-3; D unresolved. This CDR3 comprises 12 residues. V gave up 7 bases and J gave up 5 bases, with 10 bases separating them. This chain's CDR3 is CASTNWGDTQYF. The CDR3 DNA reads TGTGCCAGCACTAACTGGGGAGATACGCAGTATTTT.

This clone was detected a few times. The V and J genes are TRBV6-5 and TRBJ1-5; 8 nucleotides match TRBD1. Germline assignment: CDR1 MNHEY and CDR2 SVGAGI. The CDR3 is made up of 15 amino acids. V lost 4 bases, J lost 7 bases, and 9 bases stayed unmatched. CDR3 DNA sequence: TGTGCCAGCAGTTCCGGACAGGGAATGGCCCAGCCCCAGCATTTT. Amino acid sequence: CASSSGQGMAQPQHF.

On this clone: The junction does not match germline at one end; this may be a read error. V gene TRBV4-1 combines with J gene TRBJ1-1, with TRBD1 as a possible D gene (5 bases). Germline CDR1 MGHRA, CDR2 YSYEKL. The CDR3 has 13 residues. CDR3 sequence reads: CASSQEVQGTSRF. In nucleotides, the CDR3 is TGCGCCAGCAGCCAAGAGGTGCAGGGAACGAGTAGATTT.

This sequence joins TRBV3-1 (or the pseudogene TRBV3-2) and TRBJ1-2; no reliable D call. Trimming left V 4 bases short and J 4 bases short, with 10 bases between. The CDR3 runs 13 residues. Germline values: CDR1 LGHDT, CDR2 YNNKEL (reference sequence). In DNA, the CDR3 is TGTGCCAGCAGCCCTTCGGGGTTCTATGGCTACACCTTC. Its translation: CASSPSGFYGYTF.

The rearrangement uses TRBV4-1 and TRBJ2-3; D remains ambiguous. Germline V gene lookup returns CDR1 MGHRA and CDR2 YSYEKL. This CDR3 is 13 amino acids long. V lost 1 base and J 4 bases, leaving 6 bases between the germline ends. As DNA, the CDR3 is TGCGCCAGCAGCCAAGGGGTCTCAGATACGCAGTATTTT. It encodes CASSQGVSDTQYF.

This chain links TRBV2 with TRBJ2-3; D is possibly TRBD1 or TRBD2 (5 bases each). The V end lost 10 bases, the J end lost 6 bases, and 20 bases lay between the germline ends. The germline CDR1 and CDR2 sequences are SNHLY and FYNNEI. The CDR3 extends over 14 amino acids. The CDR3 DNA follows: TGTGCCATCGAGGTCCAGGGAAGGAGGGATACGCAGTATTTT. This codes for CAIEVQGRRDTQYF.

The rearrangement joins TRBV3-1 (or the pseudogene TRBV3-2) to TRBJ1-6, with D unresolved. This CDR3 has 14 residues. The germline V gene encodes CDR1 LGHDT and CDR2 YNNKEL (reference sequence). Between the trimmed V and J ends, which lost 2 bases and 6 bases, there was a span of 8 bases. CDR3 in amino acids: CASSQRQLNSPLHF. The CDR3 DNA follows: TGTGCCAGCAGCCAAAGGCAGCTTAATTCACCCCTCCACTTT.

This CDR3 reads CASSRSNEKLFF. Here the CDR3 DNA reads TGCGCCAGCAGTCGGTCTAATGAAAAACTGTTTTTT. V is TRBV10-1 and J is TRBJ1-4; D gene unclear. V was trimmed by 5 bases and J by 3 bases, leaving 4 bases between them. The germline V gene has CDR1 WNHNN and CDR2 SYGVQD (reference sequence). The CDR3 is 12 amino acids.

The V gene is TRBV5-1, the J gene TRBJ1-4; D possibly corresponds to TRBD1 (5 bases). V lost 0 bases to trimming and J lost 1 base, with 10 bases between them. Germline CDR1 SGHRS, CDR2 YFSETQ. This CDR3 is built from 16 residues. In DNA, the CDR3 is TGCGCCAGCAGCTTGGGAGGGGTGGAAACTAATGAAAAACTGTTTTTT. It encodes CASSLGGVETNEKLFF.

The chain joins TRBV5-1 to TRBJ1-6; 9 bases map to TRBD1. J was trimmed by 5 bases and V by 4 bases; bases with no gene match: 10. This CDR3 spans 17 amino acids. Germline-derived CDR1 and CDR2 are SGHRS and YFSETQ. CDR3 sequence reads: CASSPRDREADNSPLHF. The CDR3 DNA sequence: TGCGCCAGCAGCCCTAGGGACAGGGAGGCCGATAATTCACCCCTCCACTTT.

The J gene is TRBJ1-2, the V gene TRBV7-2; D ambiguous. The CDR3 runs 13 residues. Looked up from germline, CDR1 is SGHTA and CDR2 is FQGNSA. V dropped 3 bases and J dropped 4 bases, with 9 bases sitting between them. CDR3 sequence: CASSFGRLYGYTF. The CDR3 coding sequence is TGTGCCAGCAGCTTCGGGCGGCTCTATGGCTACACCTTC.

J is TRBJ1-2 and V is TRBV5-1, with TRBD1 matching 7 bases. This CDR3 is built from 17 residues. Per germline, CDR1 SGHRS and CDR2 YFSETQ. The J segment lost 2 bases and the V segment lost 3 bases, leaving 13 bases of the junction unmatched. CDR3 sequence reads: CASSSGPQQGRNYGYTF. In DNA, the CDR3 is TGCGCCAGCAGCTCGGGCCCTCAACAGGGGCGGAACTATGGCTACACCTTC.

This clone was recorded only once. The rearrangement links TRBV6-2 or TRBV6-3 to TRBJ2-3; a weak D match, TRBD2 (6 bases). Germline V gene sequence: CDR1 MNHEY, CDR2 SVGEGT. The CDR3 sequence is 15 residues long. Trimming took 5 bases from V and 2 from J, leaving 14 bases between them. CDR3 nucleotides: TGTGCCAGCAGTACGCCGGGACTTTACACAGATACGCAGTATTTT. Protein sequence: CASSTPGLYTDTQYF.

V and J are TRBV28 and TRBJ2-7; 9 bases align to TRBD1. V was clipped by 4 bases and J by 0 bases; unmatched bases: 13. The CDR3 is made up of 18 amino acids. Germline CDR1 and CDR2: MDHEN and SYDVKM. CDR3 DNA: TGTGCCAGCAGTTCACCCCCGTACGGACAGGGGCACTCCTACGAGCAGTACTTC. Translating gives CASSSPPYGQGHSYEQYF.

This clone came up once. V gene TRBV6-2 or TRBV6-3 combines with J gene TRBJ2-7; D is perhaps TRBD2 (6 bases). The CDR3 contains 13 residues. The V end lost 6 bases, the J end lost 9 bases, and 18 bases lay between the germline ends. CDR1 and CDR2 (germline): MNHEY, SVGEGT. CDR3 residues: CASRPGGFPGQYF. For the CDR3, the DNA is TGTGCCAGCAGACCTGGGGGGTTCCCCGGGCAGTACTTC.

The chain joins TRBV28 to TRBJ1-2, with D possibly being TRBD1 (5 bases). CDR1 MDHEN and CDR2 SYDVKM come from the germline V gene. The V end lost 6 bases, the J end lost 8 bases, and 19 bases lay between the germline ends. The CDR3 totals 14 residues. CDR3 sequence (DNA): TGTGCCAGCAGATCGGACGGCCTCGGGGGAGGCTACACCTTC. Amino acid sequence: CASRSDGLGGGYTF.